A single sample gave rise to the 30 T cell receptor beta chains below, sequenced in a study of cytomegalovirus exposure and HLA in healthy donors. PCR used 60 Vbeta primers and 13 Jbeta primers. Using immunoSEQ multiplex PCR, the repertoire was profiled, and TCRdb retains in-frame clones only, with some absent. The sample carries approximately 240,000 clones, more than 85% recorded once. The sequenced material came from PBMCs. The receptors shown here come from a woman aged 18-29 years in good health and CMV-seronegative.

The chain's CDR3 is CASSLGSGRANQETQYF. The CDR3 region has the DNA TGCGCCAGCAGCTTGGGGAGCGGGAGGGCCAACCAAGAGACCCAGTACTTC. The chain has TRBV5-1 and TRBJ2-5; 10 positions match TRBD2. In germline, CDR1 is SGHRS, CDR2 YFSETQ. V was pared by 0 bases and J by 0 bases, with 5 bases of the junction left unmatched. The CDR3 totals 17 residues.

This chain connects TRBV19 to TRBJ1-6, with D possibly being TRBD1 (6 bases). The ends were cut back, 1 base at V and 9 bases at J, with 19 bases in the middle. Germline values: CDR1 LNHDA, CDR2 SQIVND (reference sequence). The CDR3 covers 17 residues. The CDR3 protein is CASSIAKPGHSISPLHF. CDR3 sequence (DNA): TGTGCCAGTAGTATAGCGAAACCGGGACACTCTATTTCACCCCTCCACTTT.

The chain combines TRBV30 with TRBJ2-7, with 7 nucleotides matching TRBD1. The germline gives CDR1 GTSNPN, CDR2 SVGIG (reference sequence). This CDR3 has 15 amino acids. V shed 2 bases, J shed 5 bases, and the junction held 12 bases outside the gene matches. The CDR3 nucleotides are TGTGCCTGGAGTTCCCGGGACAGCACAATCCACGAGCAGTACTTC. Translated: CAWSSRDSTIHEQYF.

The rearrangement joins TRBV4-2 to TRBJ2-7; D possibly corresponds to TRBD2 (6 bases). Germline lookup yields CDR1 LGHNA and CDR2 YNFKEQ. Trimming shortened V by 4 bases and J by 1 base, and 14 bases separated the two germline ends. The CDR3 has 15 amino acids. CDR3 nucleotides: TGTGCCAGCAGCCCAACCGGGACTGAGTCCTACGAGCAGTACTTC. Translating gives CASSPTGTESYEQYF.

The CDR3 here is CASSVDGRGGQNEQFF. The DNA for the CDR3 is TGTGCCAGCAGCGTAGACGGGCGGGGGGGCCAAAATGAGCAGTTCTTC. V usage is TRBV9 and J usage is TRBJ2-1; TRBD2 matches at 9 bases. Germline CDR1 reads SGDLS; CDR2 reads YYNGEE. The CDR3 sequence is 16 residues long. The junction had 8 bases not matched to a gene; V was cut back by 0 bases and J by 7 bases. The complete variable domain, with remaining parts taken from reference TRBV9 and TRBJ2-1, reads DSGVTQTPKHLITATGQRVTLRCSPRSGDLSVYWYQQSLDQGLQFLIQYYNGEERAKGNILERFSAQQFPDLHSELNLSSLELGDSALYFCASSVDGRGGQNEQFFGPGTRLTVL.

This chain's CDR3 is CASSAGQNTDTQYF. The CDR3 coding sequence is TGTGCCAGCAGTGCCGGACAGAACACAGATACGCAGTATTTT. The chain recombines TRBV25-1 with TRBJ2-3, with D perhaps TRBD1 (6 bases). CDR1 and CDR2 from the germline V gene are MGHDK and SYGVNS. With 4 bases removed from V and 2 bases from J, the gap between germline ends came to 10 bases. The CDR3 is 14 amino acids.

The chain is built from TRBV5-1 and TRBJ1-6; D call uncertain. The germline gives CDR1 SGHRS, CDR2 YFSETQ. The CDR3 has 16 residues. Trimming removed 0 bases from V and 4 bases from J, with 11 bases in between. The CDR3 loop reads CASSLASRRYNSPLHF. CDR3 in DNA: TGCGCCAGCAGCTTGGCCTCGAGGCGGTATAATTCACCCCTCCACTTT.

The chain recombines TRBV5-4 with TRBJ2-7; 11 positions agree with TRBD1. The CDR3 has 15 residues. Germline values: CDR1 SGHNT, CDR2 YYREEE (reference sequence). J was trimmed by 1 base and V by 3 bases; bases with no gene match: 3. For the CDR3, the DNA is TGTGCCAGCAGCTGGGGACAGGGGGTTTCCTACGAGCAGTACTTC. This gives the protein CASSWGQGVSYEQYF.

The chain has TRBV9 and TRBJ2-7; the match to TRBD2 covers 8 bases. This CDR3 has 15 residues. Trimming cost V 0 bases and J 2 bases; bases outside gene matches: 4. Germline CDR1 and CDR2: SGDLS and YYNGEE. Here the CDR3 reads CASSVGRGATYEQYF. CDR3 in DNA: TGTGCCAGCAGCGTAGGGCGGGGGGCGACCTACGAGCAGTACTTC.

The J gene is TRBJ2-1, the V gene TRBV30, with D perhaps TRBD2 (6 bases). The germline V gene encodes CDR1 GTSNPN and CDR2 SVGIG (reference sequence). V dropped 8 bases and J dropped 7 bases, with 21 bases sitting between them. The CDR3 contains 14 residues. The CDR3 loop reads CAMDKSGLGNEQFF. The DNA for the CDR3 is TGTGCCATGGATAAAAGCGGGCTCGGGAATGAGCAGTTCTTC.

The chain carries TRBV21-1 and TRBJ1-5. TRBV21-1 is an annotated pseudogene. The CDR3 is 14 amino acids. The CDR3 nucleotides read TGTGCCAGCAGCAAATTTCTGAGCAATCAGCCCCAGCATTTT. Its protein is CASSKFLSNQPQHF.

The chain links TRBV15 to TRBJ1-6; D unresolved. Trimming stripped 1 base from V and 7 bases from J, with 14 bases between. CDR3 length equals 16 residues. Looked up from germline, CDR1 is LNHNV and CDR2 is YYDKDF (reference sequence). Here the CDR3 DNA reads TGTGCCACCAGCAGAGGTCAGGTCCAGCCGAATTCACCCCTCCACTTT. It specifies CATSRGQVQPNSPLHF. Full variable domain (rest looked up from reference TRBV15 and TRBJ1-6): DAMVIQNPRYQVTQFGKPVTLSCSQTLNHNVMYWYQQKSSQAPKLLFHYYDKDFNNEADTPDNFQSRRPNTSFCFLDIRSPGLGDTAMYLCATSRGQVQPNSPLHFGNGTRLTVT.

The rearrangement links TRBV6-1 to TRBJ2-2; D remains unclear. This CDR3 contains 13 residues. Looked up from germline, CDR1 is MNHNS and CDR2 is SASEGT. Trimming removed 5 bases from V and 5 bases from J, with 9 bases in between. CDR3 DNA sequence: TGTGCCAGCAGTCTAGGTAAGACCGGGGAGCTGTTTTTT. Its translation is CASSLGKTGELFF.

The chain joins TRBV30 to TRBJ1-1; no clear D. V dropped 1 base and J dropped 0 bases, with 6 bases sitting between them. The CDR3 covers 13 residues. Per germline, CDR1 GTSNPN and CDR2 SVGIG (reference sequence). DNA of the CDR3: TGTGCCTGGAGTGACAGCCTGAACACTGAAGCTTTCTTT. Protein sequence: CAWSDSLNTEAFF.

V usage is TRBV7-2 and J usage is TRBJ2-7; 15 nucleotides align to TRBD2. This CDR3 is 20 amino acids long. The trim removed 0 bases at V and 0 bases at J, leaving 9 bases unmatched. Germline CDR1 reads SGHTA; CDR2 reads FQGNSA. The CDR3 protein is CASSLAPGLAGGRPSYEQYF. DNA for the CDR3: TGTGCCAGCAGCTTAGCTCCGGGACTAGCGGGAGGCCGACCCTCCTACGAGCAGTACTTC. The variable domain in full, with the rest retrieved from reference TRBV7-2 and TRBJ2-7, is GAGVSQSPSNKVTEKGKDVELRCDPISGHTALYWYRQSLGQGLEFLIYFQGNSAPDKSGLPSDRFSAERTGGSVSTLTIQRTQQEDSAVYLCASSLAPGLAGGRPSYEQYFGPGTRLTVT.

V usage is TRBV6-6 and J usage is TRBJ1-4, with TRBD1 matching over 8 bases. The V gene's germline CDR1 is MNHNY and CDR2 SVGAGI (reference sequence). This CDR3 contains 13 residues. V was pared by 2 bases and J by 9 bases, with 2 bases of the junction left unmatched. This CDR3 is CASSYGQGQKLFF. As DNA, the CDR3 is TGTGCCAGCAGTTACGGACAGGGTCAAAAACTGTTTTTT.

CDR3 sequence: CSVAAASGGQGNEQFF. In DNA form, the CDR3 reads TGCAGCGTTGCGGCTGCTAGCGGGGGGCAGGGTAATGAGCAGTTCTTC. This rearrangement joins TRBV29-1 to TRBJ2-1, with 11 bases lining up with TRBD2. In germline, CDR1 is SQVTM, CDR2 ANQGSEA. The CDR3 loop spans 16 amino acids. The V and J ends lost 4 bases and 7 bases, in that order; junction bases with no gene match: 12.

The chain links TRBV9 to TRBJ2-3; 7 positions match TRBD2. Germline V gene sequence: CDR1 SGDLS, CDR2 YYNGEE. The J segment lost 2 bases and the V segment lost 4 bases, leaving 10 bases of the junction unmatched. The CDR3 sequence is 16 residues long. The CDR3 DNA reads as TGTGCCAGCAGCCCGTGGGACTATGCTCCCACAGATACGCAGTATTTT. Amino acid sequence: CASSPWDYAPTDTQYF.

The chain carries TRBV7-2 and TRBJ1-5; D is undetermined. V was shortened by 3 bases and J by 3 bases, with 9 bases between the two germline ends. This CDR3 contains 14 residues. Germline values: CDR1 SGHTA, CDR2 FQGNSA. The CDR3 nucleotides read TGTGCCAGCAGCTTTGGGAGTACCAATCAGCCCCAGCATTTT. It encodes CASSFGSTNQPQHF.

The chain links TRBV11-3 to TRBJ2-1; 8 positions match TRBD2. This CDR3 has 15 amino acids. After removal of 5 bases from V and 4 bases from J, the junction contained 7 bases not matched to a gene. Germline V gives CDR1 SGHNT, CDR2 YENEEA. DNA of the CDR3: TGTGCCAGCAGCCGCGGGAGGAGGGTATACAATGAGCAGTTCTTC. It yields the protein CASSRGRRVYNEQFF.

The chain carries TRBV4-1 and TRBJ2-7; no definite D call. The CDR3 covers 13 residues. V lost 2 bases, J lost 6 bases, and 11 bases lay in between. Germline CDR1 MGHRA, CDR2 YSYEKL. CDR3 loop: CASSQISGGEQYF. DNA for the CDR3: TGCGCCAGCAGCCAAATTTCCGGCGGCGAGCAGTACTTC.

The rearrangement links TRBV28 to TRBJ2-7; possibly TRBD1 for D (7 bases). The CDR3 sequence is 16 residues long. Looked up from germline, CDR1 is MDHEN and CDR2 is SYDVKM. V was shortened by 10 bases and J by 0 bases, with 22 bases between the two germline ends. The CDR3 DNA reads as TGTGCCACCGCCTCACCGGGGGACAGATCCTCCTACGAGCAGTACTTC. Translated: CATASPGDRSSYEQYF.

This clone was observed a few times. J is TRBJ1-6 and V is TRBV5-1; tentative D call: TRBD1 (5 bases). From germline, CDR1 is SGHRS and CDR2 YFSETQ. The CDR3 runs 15 residues. With 0 bases removed from V and 5 bases from J, the gap between germline ends came to 9 bases. CDR3: CASSLAPGDNSPLHF. CDR3 DNA: TGCGCCAGCAGCTTGGCTCCGGGGGATAATTCACCCCTCCACTTT.

The chain carries TRBV18 and TRBJ2-1, with D perhaps matching TRBD2 (7 bases). This CDR3 region has 14 residues. Germline assignment: CDR1 KGHSH and CDR2 LQKENI. Trimming took off 1 base at V and 6 bases at J, with 10 bases between the two ends. This CDR3 is CASSPQGGTNEQFF. In DNA form, the CDR3 reads TGTGCCAGCTCACCACAGGGGGGGACCAATGAGCAGTTCTTC.

The genes are TRBV21-1 and TRBJ1-6; TRBD1, the D gene given by the table, was not confirmed from the DNA. TRBV21-1 is a listed pseudogene. The CDR3 has 16 residues. CDR3 sequence: CASTLWGQTSNSPLHF. CDR3 in DNA: TGTGCCAGTACCCTCTGGGGACAGACATCTAATTCACCCCTCCACTTT.

The chain recombines TRBV4-3 with TRBJ2-5; maybe TRBD1 (8 bases). The tail of the sequence fits TRBJ2-7 better, so the J call may be wrong. The CDR3 consists of 17 residues. Germline-derived CDR1 and CDR2 are LGHNA and YSLEER. Here the CDR3 reads CASSQDGGGTGLYEQYF. The DNA for the CDR3 is TGCGCCAGCAGCCAAGACGGGGGAGGGACAGGACTCTACGAGCAGTACTTC.

The V gene is TRBV18, the J gene TRBJ2-7, with TRBD1 as a possible D gene (5 bases). The CDR3 length is 12 residues. V shed 4 bases and J shed 3 bases, with 7 bases lying between them. Germline V gene sequence: CDR1 KGHSH, CDR2 LQKENI. CDR3 region: CASSLQGYEQYF. The CDR3 DNA reads TGTGCCAGCTCACTTCAGGGCTACGAGCAGTACTTC.

The rearrangement uses TRBV27 and TRBJ2-1, with a tentative D call TRBD1 (5 bases). This CDR3 comprises 14 residues. Germline lookup yields CDR1 MNHEY and CDR2 SMNVEV (reference sequence). The V end was cut by 6 bases, the J end by 4 bases, with 13 bases between. The CDR3: CASSLRGQYNEQFF. In DNA, the CDR3 is TGTGCCAGCAGCCTTAGGGGTCAGTACAATGAGCAGTTCTTC.

The chain employs TRBV4-3 and TRBJ2-1, with D perhaps TRBD2 (6 bases). This CDR3 is 18 amino acids long. Germline V gene data show CDR1 as LGHNA and CDR2 as YSLEER. V lost 3 bases to trimming and J lost 5 bases, with 23 bases between them. As DNA, the CDR3 is TGCGCCAGCAGCCACCGCGTGATTTCGGGGAGGAACCACAATGAGCAGTTCTTC. This encodes CASSHRVISGRNHNEQFF.

The J gene is TRBJ2-5, the V gene TRBV5-6; TRBD1 aligns across 11 bases. The germline V gene has CDR1 SGHDT and CDR2 YYEEEE. CDR3 length: 17 residues. Losses at the gene ends were 3 bases for V and 0 bases for J; bases not matched to a gene: 7. The CDR3 spells CASSWDRGLLYQETQYF. Written as DNA, the CDR3 is TGTGCCAGCAGCTGGGACAGGGGGTTATTGTACCAAGAGACCCAGTACTTC.